The source of this T cell receptor (beta chain) is a study of blood T cell repertoires in COVID-19. At the level of the study: The analysed material was cDNA or gDNA that came from T cells, B-cell-depleted T cells, or PBMCs.

The CDR3 is made up of 13 amino acids. Germline V gene sequence: CDR1 SGHRS, CDR2 YFSETQ. V was pared by 2 bases and J by 7 bases, with 12 bases between. The method was immunoSEQ multiplex PCR; TCRdb's version includes in-frame clones alone and lacks a portion of them. This table has about 210,000 clones, about nine tenths appearing once. Sequencing used peripheral blood. The TCR comes from a woman aged 65 to 85 with acute or convalescent COVID-19. The V and J genes are TRBV5-1 and TRBJ1-2; D possibly corresponds to TRBD1 (6 bases). This CDR3 reads CASSFNREGGYTF. CDR3 nucleotide sequence: TGCGCCAGCAGCTTTAACAGGGAGGGTGGCTACACCTTC.